Sequencing of this TCR beta chain was carried out in a study of T cell changes during pregnancy in multiple sclerosis. Germline V CDR1 and CDR2: MRHNA, SNTAGT. V lost 3 bases to trimming and J lost 4 bases, with 9 bases between them. CDR3 length equals 13 residues. Profiled with immunoSEQ multiplex PCR; TCRdb holds only in-frame clones, not every one. Among just under 80,000 clones listed, 90% to 95% were seen once. V and J are TRBV6-4 and TRBJ1-1; no clear D. The input for sequencing was peripheral blood, taken in the first trimester of pregnancy. The sequence came from a female donor with multiple sclerosis, enrolled in a pregnancy study. The CDR3 nucleotides read TGTGCCAGCAGTGAACGAGAAAGCACTGAAGCTTTCTTT. It codes for CASSERESTEAFF.